This T cell receptor (beta chain) is from a study of blood T cell repertoires in COVID-19. For the study at large: Acute-phase and convalescent COVID-19 samples originated in the United States, Italy and Spain. The analysed material was cDNA or gDNA that came from T cells, B-cell-depleted T cells, or PBMCs.

Germline V CDR1 and CDR2: MDHEN, SYDVKM. The CDR3 contains 14 residues. Trimming left V 5 bases short and J 4 bases short, with 12 bases between. Sequencing used immunoSEQ multiplex PCR; TCRdb keeps in-frame clones, though not all of them. The sample shows 300,000 to 450,000 clones, 70% to 90% of them seen only once. Seattle researchers signed up patients amid active infection and tracked them longitudinally. The sequencing input was peripheral blood. The V and J genes are TRBV28 and TRBJ1-3, with D possibly TRBD1 on 6 matching bases. This sequence was found in a woman aged 30 to 39 with COVID-19, enrolled during active disease. CDR3 sequence: CASSLQTGGNTIYF. The CDR3 DNA sequence: TGTGCCAGCAGTCTCCAGACAGGAGGAAACACCATATATTTT.